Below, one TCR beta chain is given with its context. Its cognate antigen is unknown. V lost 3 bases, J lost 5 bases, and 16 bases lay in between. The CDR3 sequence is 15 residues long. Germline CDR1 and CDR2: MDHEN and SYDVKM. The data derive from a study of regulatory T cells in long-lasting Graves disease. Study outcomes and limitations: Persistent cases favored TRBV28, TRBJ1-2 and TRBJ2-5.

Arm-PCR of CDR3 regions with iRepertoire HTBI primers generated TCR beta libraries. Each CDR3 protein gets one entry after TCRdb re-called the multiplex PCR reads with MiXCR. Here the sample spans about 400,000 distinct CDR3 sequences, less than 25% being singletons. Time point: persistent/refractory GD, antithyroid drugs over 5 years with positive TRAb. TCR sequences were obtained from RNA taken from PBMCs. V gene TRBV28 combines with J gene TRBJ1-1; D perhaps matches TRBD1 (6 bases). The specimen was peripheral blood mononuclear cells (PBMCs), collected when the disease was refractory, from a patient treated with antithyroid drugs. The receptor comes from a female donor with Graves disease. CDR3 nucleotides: TGTGCCAGCAGTTTCCAGGGGTTGGGGGTGACTGAAGCTTTCTTT. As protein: CASSFQGLGVTEAFF.